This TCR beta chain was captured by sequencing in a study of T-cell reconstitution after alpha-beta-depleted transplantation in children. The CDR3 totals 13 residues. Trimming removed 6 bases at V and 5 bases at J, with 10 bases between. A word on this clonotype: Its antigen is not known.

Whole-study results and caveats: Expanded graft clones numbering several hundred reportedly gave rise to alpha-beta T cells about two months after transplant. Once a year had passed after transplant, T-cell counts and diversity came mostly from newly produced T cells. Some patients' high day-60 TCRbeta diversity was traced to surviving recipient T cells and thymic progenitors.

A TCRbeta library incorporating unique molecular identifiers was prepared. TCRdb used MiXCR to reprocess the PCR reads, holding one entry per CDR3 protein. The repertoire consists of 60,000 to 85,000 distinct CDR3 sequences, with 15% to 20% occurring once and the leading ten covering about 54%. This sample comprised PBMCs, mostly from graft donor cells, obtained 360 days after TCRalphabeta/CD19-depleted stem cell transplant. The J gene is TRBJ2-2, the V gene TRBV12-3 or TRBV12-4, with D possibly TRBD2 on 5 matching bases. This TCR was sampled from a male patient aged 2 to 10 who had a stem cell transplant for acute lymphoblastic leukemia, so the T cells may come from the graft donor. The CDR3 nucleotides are TGTGCCAGCAGACTTATAGCGACCGGGGAGCTGTTTTTT. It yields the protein CASRLIATGELFF.